In its sample, the clone carrying this T cell receptor beta chain was seen a few times. Its target is not known. This CDR3 is built from 14 residues. Trimming cost V 6 bases and J 6 bases; bases outside gene matches: 9. These data originate in a study of T cell repertoires in cytomegalovirus infection. Study-level findings and limits: Dominating the ex vivo response were TCR beta clonotypes that were CMV-specific and HLA-C-restricted.

TCRdb called the reads again in MiXCR, with one record for every CDR3 protein. The sample lists roughly 500,000 distinct CDR3 sequences; 25% to 35% were seen once. The gene calls are TRBV12-3 or TRBV12-4 and TRBJ1-1; 8 nucleotides line up with TRBD1. The receptor comes from a human donor in good health (CMV status not recorded). Some clones in this sample may be carry-over from other donors' samples. The sequencing here drew on cultured PBMCs, taken from culture after CMV antigen stimulation. The DNA of the CDR3 is TGTGCCAGCAGGAATACAGGGGGTGGATCTGAAGCTTTCTTT. This gives the protein CASRNTGGGSEAFF.